This TCR beta chain appears in the sequencing data of a study of T cells in Graves' hyperthyroidism and ophthalmopathy (dated by TCRdb to about 2019). With respect to the entire study: Peripheral blood samples were taken at initial diagnosis, before any treatment was given. The paper reports TCR Vbeta CDR3 sequencing of approximately 140 peripheral blood samples: 43 ophthalmopathy, some 80 hyperthyroidism and approximately 17 progressor patients. Thyroid tissue and blood T-cell repertoires from roughly six Graves' hyperthyroidism patients were also compared in the study. After blood sampling, hyperthyroidism patients were treated with methimazole at a starting dose of 30 mg daily, and ophthalmopathy patients were treated with high-dose intravenous methylprednisolone. The 75 to 100 discovery patients were divided at random into training and test sets in a 7:3 ratio. An independent validation cohort of under 20 hyperthyroidism patients and about 15 patients who later progressed to ophthalmopathy tested prospective prediction of ophthalmopathy. To identify distinguishing TCR V-J signatures, a discovery cohort of some 99 patients was used, comprising 40 to 45 with Graves' ophthalmopathy and some 60 with stable Graves' hyperthyroidism.

In the ophthalmopathy patients, disease was moderately to severely active, with a Clinical Activity Score of 3 or more, a NOSPECS grade of 4 or more, and a duration of less than 3 months. Patients with uncontrolled infections, other autoimmune diseases, pregnancy or lactation were excluded. Diagnoses were established on the basis of clinical symptoms, serum thyroxine and TRAb, thyroid ultrasound, and orbital computed tomography. Ficoll-Paque density gradient centrifugation was used to isolate PBMCs from around 9.1 ml of fresh peripheral blood. Total RNA was extracted with Trizol reagent, and quality was checked on an Agilent 2100 Bioanalyzer. Overall results and qualifications from the work: In cross-validation, a model built on a 13 V-J signature told ophthalmopathy apart from stable hyperthyroidism with 87.88% sensitivity and about 81% specificity, and in testing the same model reached 80%/75%. Sample size was not statistically predetermined, and investigators were not blinded to group allocation. During validation, the model predicted progression to ophthalmopathy a median of around 7 months ahead of onset, with around 70% sensitivity and 72.22% specificity. Most expanded thyroid clonotypes (frequency above 0.001) were also detected in blood, suggesting blood repertoires may reflect thyroid immune responses.

From the germline V gene, CDR1 is SGHTA and CDR2 is FQGTGA. At the junction V is shortened by 1 base and J by 5 bases, with 12 bases in between. The CDR3 goes from the cysteine to the phenylalanine over 15 residues. Solely the CDR3 DNA is kept, with 45 bases framed from the first base. About this clonotype: No antigen is known for it. No base-level quality is on record; no much larger clone is a single base apart.

TCR beta CDR3 regions were amplified from RNA transcripts. The first round of RT-PCR for the TCR CDR3 was performed with the HTBI primer set and the Qiagen OneStep RT-PCR kit. A second multiplex PCR round built the libraries, followed by size selection and purification. Sequencing of the libraries was done on an Illumina HiSeq2000 using paired-end 100 bp reads. Regarding the original processing steps: Raw data were processed with SOAPnuke, discarding reads with adapters, uncalled bases, mean Phred below 15, or no exact constant-primer or identifier match. High-quality paired reads were merged with COPE v1.2.5, and unique nucleotide sequences were defined as clonotypes. Clonotypes were aligned to IMGT TRBV, TRBD and TRBJ reference segments using MiTCR v1.1. Analysis was restricted to V-J combinations with a frequency above 0.0001, which covered about 99% of repertoires. A TCS score was defined as the ratio of F50 (clonal expansion) to E x V (chaos), with BLOSUM62-based TCRdist applied between CDR3 peptides within each V-J. Welch's t-statistics and random forest reduced just over 500 V-J features to roughly 13, which were used in a naive Bayes classifier (R e1071). Using fastp at Q25 and MiXCR, TCRdb reprocessed the public reads and kept productive beta chains. Each record represents a unique CDR3 protein, reported with the most common genes and DNA among its rows. These V and J calls rely on TCRdb rather than the paper's analysis. In this sample the table shows about 640,000 distinct CDR3 sequences, around 20% of which occur a single time. Around a third of the sample lies in the top ten.

The receptor's source is a man under 40 with Graves' ophthalmopathy. The chain employs TRBV7-3 and TRBJ2-1; TRBD1 is a possible D gene, resting on 6 matching bases. The source material was blood. This receptor has the CDR3 CASSLRQGINNEQFF. The nucleotide sequence reads TGTGCCAGCAGCTTAAGGCAGGGGATCAACAATGAGCAGTTCTTC.